This T cell receptor beta chain was sequenced for a study of sequential checkpoint blockade in melanoma. Sample treatment: randomized to nivolumab then ipilimumab (arm A) or the reverse (arm B). This CDR3 region has 16 residues. V shed 3 bases and J shed 3 bases, with 17 bases lying between them. Germline loops: CDR1 SGHNT, CDR2 YENEEA. By share, this clone ranks as large. The table came from immunoSEQ multiplex PCR; TCRdb's copy has only in-frame clones and leaves some out. The sample has some 1,300 clones; around 20% are singletons. This chain joins TRBV11-3 and TRBJ1-1; D is perhaps TRBD1 (5 bases). The sequence came from a human donor with melanoma. The sequencing used tumor tissue (inferred from file names), collected from a patient given nivolumab and ipilimumab in sequence. CDR3 region: CASSLLYRGEDTEAFF. CDR3 sequence (DNA): TGTGCCAGCAGCTTGCTTTATCGGGGCGAGGACACTGAAGCTTTCTTT. Full variable domain (missing parts from reference TRBV11-3 and TRBJ1-1): EAGVVQSPRYKIIEKKQPVAFWCNPISGHNTLYWYLQNLGQGPELLIRYENEEAVDDSQLPKDRFSAERLKGVDSTLKIQPAELGDSAVYLCASSLLYRGEDTEAFFGQGTRLTVV.